These T cell receptor beta chains were read from a single sample in a study of blood T cell repertoires in COVID-19. Sequencing used immunoSEQ multiplex PCR; TCRdb keeps in-frame clones, though not all of them. The sample shows 200,000 to 250,000 clones, less than 90% of them seen only once. The source material was peripheral blood. The receptor set was obtained from a woman between 45 and 60 years old with acute or convalescent COVID-19. The CDR3 runs from the conserved cysteine through the conserved F or W. Each record gives: clone size, V gene, CDR3 length, J gene, D gene, CDR3 protein, CDR3 DNA. The D gene is left open where the match is weak. Only part of the rows carry a size: once, few, many, or a class if the clone is expanded.

.,TRBV5-1,12,TRBJ2-5,.,CASNGGEETQYF,TGCGCCAGCAACGGGGGAGAAGAGACCCAGTACTTC
.,TRBV6-5,16,TRBJ2-3,.,CASSYSASPHTDTQYF,TGTGCCAGCAGTTACTCGGCTAGCCCCCACACAGATACGCAGTATTTT
few,TRBV6-2/TRBV6-3,14,TRBJ1-1,TRBD1,CASSPQGAGLEAFF,TGTGCCAGCAGTCCACAGGGGGCCGGTCTCGAAGCTTTCTTT
.,TRBV10-3,15,TRBJ2-2,.,CAISELDSDTGELFF,TGTGCCATCAGTGAACTCGACAGTGACACCGGGGAGCTGTTTTTT
.,TRBV5-1,17,TRBJ2-5,TRBD2,CASSLPRLAGNQETQYF,TGCGCCAGCAGCTTGCCCCGACTAGCGGGCAACCAAGAGACCCAGTACTTC
few,TRBV29-1,13,TRBJ2-1,TRBD1,CSVRTGGHNEQFF,TGCAGCGTCCGGACAGGGGGCCACAATGAGCAGTTCTTC
.,TRBV3-1/TRBV3-2,13,TRBJ2-7,.,CASSQEYYTEQYF,TGTGCCAGCAGCCAAGAGTACTACACCGAGCAGTACTTC
.,TRBV19,12,TRBJ1-2,.,CASSRTGSGYTF,TGTGCCAGTAGTCGCACAGGGAGCGGCTACACCTTC
.,TRBV10-1,14,TRBJ2-1,TRBD2,CASSELAGFNEQFF,TGCGCCAGCAGTGAACTAGCGGGATTTAATGAGCAGTTCTTC
.,TRBV2,14,TRBJ1-5,.,CASSPYTGDQPQHF,TGTGCCAGCAGTCCTTATACAGGCGATCAGCCCCAGCATTTT
.,TRBV5-4,15,TRBJ2-7,TRBD2,CASSKPSGSSYEQYF,TGTGCCAGCAGCAAACCTAGCGGGAGTTCTTACGAGCAGTACTTC
.,TRBV27,14,TRBJ2-7,.,CASSLRRELYEQYF,TGTGCCAGCAGTTTAAGGAGGGAACTCTACGAGCAGTACTTC